This T cell receptor beta chain came from a study of shared clonotypes between healthy human individuals. Germline V lookup: CDR1 MDHEN, CDR2 SYDVKM. V trimming: 3 bases; J trimming: 7 bases; junction bases outside the gene matches: 7. This CDR3 is 14 amino acids long. Only a few counts were recorded for this clone. Loaded into unsorted PBMC replicate PCRs was approximately 300 ng DNA, roughly 30,000 T cell genomes. Sequencing of unsorted PBMC DNA was carried out using ten immunoSEQ deep assay plates. Libraries were prepared by immunoSEQ multiplex PCR; TCRdb keeps only in-frame clonotypes and omits some of them. The sample includes approximately 500,000 clones, 70% to 85% seen only once; the top ten take around 13%.

The TCR comes from a woman in her thirties or forties in good health. Some clones in this sample may be carry-over from other donors' samples. This chain links TRBV28 with TRBJ2-3; 7 bases are shared with TRBD2. Input material: PBMCs. CDR3 nucleotides: TGTGCCAGCAGTTTCTGGGAGGGAAGCCATACGCAGTATTTT. This sequence encodes CASSFWEGSHTQYF. Variable domain in full (rest from reference TRBV28 and TRBJ2-3): DVKVTQSSRYLVKRTGEKVFLECVQDMDHENMFWYRQDPGLGLRLIYFSYDVKMKEKGDIPEGYSVSREKKERFSLILESASTNQTSMYLCASSFWEGSHTQYFGPGTRLTVL.